This T cell receptor beta chain was sequenced for a study of T cells expressing NK-cell markers. In germline, CDR1 is SGHVS, CDR2 FNYEAQ. The CDR3 runs to 13 residues. Reanalyzing the 5' RACE reads, TCRdb keeps one entry per CDR3 protein, without DNA. Its listing shows approximately 150,000 distinct CDR3 sequences. Comments on this clonotype: Its matching antigen is unknown.

Study outcomes and limitations: More than five donors showed dominant NKG2C+ clonotypes comprising about 1.0-7.5% of their CD8+ T cells.

This TCR was sampled from a man between 18 and 29 years old in good health. The rearrangement links TRBV7-6 to TRBJ2-7. Sequenced material: blood T cells: a sorted CD56 or NKG2C T cell subset, CD4+ or CD8+ T cells, or bulk PBMC T cells (not recorded which). CDR3 loop: CASSSPENYEQYF. Full variable domain (missing parts from reference TRBV7-6 and TRBJ2-7): GAGVSQSPRYKVTKRGQDVALRCDPISGHVSLYWYRQALGQGPEFLTYFNYEAQQDKSGLPNDRFSAERPEGSISTLTIQRTEQRDSAMYRCASSSPENYEQYFGPGTRLTVT.